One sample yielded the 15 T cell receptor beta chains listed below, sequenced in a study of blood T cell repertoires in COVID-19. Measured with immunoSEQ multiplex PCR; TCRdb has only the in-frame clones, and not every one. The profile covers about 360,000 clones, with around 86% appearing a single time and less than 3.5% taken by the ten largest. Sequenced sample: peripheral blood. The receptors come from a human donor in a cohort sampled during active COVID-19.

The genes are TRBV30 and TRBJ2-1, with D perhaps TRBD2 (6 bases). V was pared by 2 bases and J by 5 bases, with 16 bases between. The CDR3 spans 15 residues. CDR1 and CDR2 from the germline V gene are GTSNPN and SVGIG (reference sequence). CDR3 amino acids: CAWSLGLLSNNEQFF. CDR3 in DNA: TGTGCCTGGAGTTTGGGACTGCTAAGTAACAATGAGCAGTTCTTC.

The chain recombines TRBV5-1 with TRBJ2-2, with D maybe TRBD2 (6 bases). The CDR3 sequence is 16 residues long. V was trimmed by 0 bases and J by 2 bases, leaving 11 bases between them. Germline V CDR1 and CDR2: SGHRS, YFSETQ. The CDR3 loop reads CASSLAGTPNTGELFF. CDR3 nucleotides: TGCGCCAGCAGCTTGGCCGGGACTCCTAACACCGGGGAGCTGTTTTTT.

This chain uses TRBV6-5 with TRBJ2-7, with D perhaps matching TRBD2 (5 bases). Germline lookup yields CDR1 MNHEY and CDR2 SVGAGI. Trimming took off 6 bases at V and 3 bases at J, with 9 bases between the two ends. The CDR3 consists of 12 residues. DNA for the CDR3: TGTGCCAGCAGCCGGGATTTCTACGAGCAGTACTTC. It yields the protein CASSRDFYEQYF.

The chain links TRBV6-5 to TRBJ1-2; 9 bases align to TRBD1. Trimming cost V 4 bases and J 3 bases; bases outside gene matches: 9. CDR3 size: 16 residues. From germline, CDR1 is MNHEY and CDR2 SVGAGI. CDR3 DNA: TGTGCCAGCAGTTTACAGGGGGCTGAGTGGGACTATGGCTACACCTTC. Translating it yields CASSLQGAEWDYGYTF.

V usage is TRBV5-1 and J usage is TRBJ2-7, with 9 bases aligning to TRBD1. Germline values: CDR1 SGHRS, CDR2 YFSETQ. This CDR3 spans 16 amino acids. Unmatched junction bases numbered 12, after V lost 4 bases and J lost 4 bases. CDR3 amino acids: CASSTGTGSAGYEQYF. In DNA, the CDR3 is TGCGCCAGCAGCACCGGGACAGGGAGTGCGGGTTACGAGCAGTACTTC.

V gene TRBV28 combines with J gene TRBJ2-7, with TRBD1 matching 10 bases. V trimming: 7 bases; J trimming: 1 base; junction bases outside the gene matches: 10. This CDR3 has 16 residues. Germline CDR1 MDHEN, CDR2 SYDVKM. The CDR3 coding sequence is TGTGCCAGCACCAAAAGGGGGGACAGGGGTTCCTACGAGCAGTACTTC. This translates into CASTKRGDRGSYEQYF.

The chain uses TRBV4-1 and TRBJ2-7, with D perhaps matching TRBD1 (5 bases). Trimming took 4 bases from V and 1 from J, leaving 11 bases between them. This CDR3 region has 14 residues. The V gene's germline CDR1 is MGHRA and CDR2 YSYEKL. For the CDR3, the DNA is TGCGCCAGCAGCCCGACAGTACAGTCCTACGAGCAGTACTTC. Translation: CASSPTVQSYEQYF.

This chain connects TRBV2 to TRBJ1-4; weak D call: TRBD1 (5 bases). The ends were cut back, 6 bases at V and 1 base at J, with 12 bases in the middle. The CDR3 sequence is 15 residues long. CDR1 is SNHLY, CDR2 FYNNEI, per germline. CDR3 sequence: CASSVRQRTNEKLFF. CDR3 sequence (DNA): TGTGCCAGCAGCGTTCGACAGAGAACTAATGAAAAACTGTTTTTT. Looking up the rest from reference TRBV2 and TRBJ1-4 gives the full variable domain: EPEVTQTPSHQVTQMGQEVILRCVPISNHLYFYWYRQILGQKVEFLVSFYNNEISEKSEIFDDQFSVERPDGSNFTLKIRSTKLEDSAMYFCASSVRQRTNEKLFFGSGTQLSVL.

CDR3: CASSPQGREQYF. In nucleotides, the CDR3 is TGTGCCAGCAGTCCGCAGGGTCGCGAGCAGTACTTC. The chain combines TRBV28 with TRBJ2-7; tentatively, D is TRBD1 (5 bases). Trimming removed 5 bases at V and 6 bases at J, with 11 bases between. The CDR3 has 12 amino acids. Germline lookup yields CDR1 MDHEN and CDR2 SYDVKM.

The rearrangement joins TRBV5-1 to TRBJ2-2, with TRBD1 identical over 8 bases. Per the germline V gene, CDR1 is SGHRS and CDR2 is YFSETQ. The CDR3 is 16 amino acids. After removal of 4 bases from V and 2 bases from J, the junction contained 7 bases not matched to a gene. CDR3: CASSRGTGANTGELFF. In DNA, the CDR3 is TGCGCCAGCAGCCGTGGGACAGGCGCCAACACCGGGGAGCTGTTTTTT. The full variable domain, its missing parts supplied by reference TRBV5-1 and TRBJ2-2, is KAGVTQTPRYLIKTRGQQVTLSCSPISGHRSVSWYQQTPGQGLQFLFEYFSETQRNKGNFPGRFSGRQFSNSRSEMNVSTLELGDSALYLCASSRGTGANTGELFFGEGSRLTVL.

CDR3 DNA sequence: TGCGCCAGCAGCCAAGCCCATCGACTAGTCTTCTACGAGCAGTACTTC. Translating it yields CASSQAHRLVFYEQYF. The chain recombines TRBV4-1 with TRBJ2-7; TRBD2 might be the D (6 bases). Per germline, CDR1 MGHRA and CDR2 YSYEKL. V lost 1 base, J lost 3 bases, and 16 bases lay in between. The length of the CDR3 is 16 residues.

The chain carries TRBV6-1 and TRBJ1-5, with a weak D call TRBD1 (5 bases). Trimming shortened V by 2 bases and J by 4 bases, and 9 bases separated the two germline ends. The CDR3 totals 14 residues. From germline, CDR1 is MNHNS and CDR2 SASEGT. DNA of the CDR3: TGTGCCAGCAGTGAATCGGGACTAAATCAGCCCCAGCATTTT. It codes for CASSESGLNQPQHF.

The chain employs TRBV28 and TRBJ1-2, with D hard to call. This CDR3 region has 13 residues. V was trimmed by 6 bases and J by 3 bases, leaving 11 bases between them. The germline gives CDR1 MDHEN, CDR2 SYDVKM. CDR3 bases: TGTGCCAGCAGCCTAGCCGATGACTATGGCTACACCTTC. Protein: CASSLADDYGYTF.

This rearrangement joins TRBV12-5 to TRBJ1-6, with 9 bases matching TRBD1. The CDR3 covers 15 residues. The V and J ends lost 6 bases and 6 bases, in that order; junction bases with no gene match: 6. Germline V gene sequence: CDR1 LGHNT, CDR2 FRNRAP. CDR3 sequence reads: CASGPGQGINSPLHF. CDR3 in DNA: TGTGCTAGTGGCCCCGGACAGGGGATTAATTCACCCCTCCACTTT.

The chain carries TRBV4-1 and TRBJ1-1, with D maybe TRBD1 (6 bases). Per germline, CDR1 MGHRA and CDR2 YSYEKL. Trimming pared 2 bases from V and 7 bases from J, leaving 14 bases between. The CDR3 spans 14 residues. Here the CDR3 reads CASSQRGTPHEAFF. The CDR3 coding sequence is TGCGCCAGCAGCCAAAGGGGGACACCCCATGAAGCTTTCTTT.